Listed here are 16 T cell receptor beta chains from one sample, sequenced in a study of T cell repertoires in cytomegalovirus infection. TCRdb redid the calling of the reads with MiXCR, one entry per CDR3 protein. The repertoire includes about 220,000 distinct CDR3 sequences, roughly two fifths of them detected once, and 55% to 70% sits in the top ten. Their recognized antigens are unknown. This specimen consisted of CD8+ T cells from cultured PBMCs, obtained from culture after CMV antigen stimulation. The source of these receptors is a human donor in good health (CMV status not recorded). Some clones in this sample may be carry-over from other donors' samples.

This chain joins TRBV19 and TRBJ2-1; 9 bases match TRBD2. The V gene's germline CDR1 is LNHDA and CDR2 SQIVND (reference sequence). The V and J ends lost 4 bases and 0 bases, in that order; junction bases with no gene match: 13. The CDR3 consists of 19 residues. The CDR3 DNA reads TGTGCCAGTAGTACCCCGGGACTAGCCGAGAAAAGCTCCTACAATGAGCAGTTCTTC. It translates to CASSTPGLAEKSSYNEQFF.

In its sample, this clonotype was seen a few times. DNA for the CDR3: TGTGCCAGCAGTTTGGTGATAAGGGTTAGCGGGAGGCAGAATGAGCAGTTCTTC. This codes for CASSLVIRVSGRQNEQFF. The genes are TRBV12-3 or TRBV12-4 and TRBJ2-1; 10 bases match TRBD2. This CDR3 is built from 18 residues. With V trimmed by 3 bases and J by 7 bases, 15 bases remained unmatched.

The rearrangement joins TRBV7-9 to TRBJ1-2, with D unresolved. This CDR3 has 13 amino acids. V was cut by 3 bases and J by 1 base, with 6 bases left in between. The germline V gene encodes CDR1 SEHNR and CDR2 FQNEAQ (reference sequence). The CDR3 reads CASSFTNNYGYTF. In DNA form, the CDR3 reads TGTGCCAGCAGCTTCACAAATAACTATGGCTACACCTTC.

This clonotype has more than one count but fewer than ten. V and J are TRBV3-1 and TRBJ1-1; 10 nucleotides match TRBD1. This CDR3 contains 15 residues. V shed 6 bases and J 1 base; nucleotides not matched to a gene: 5. Germline assignment: CDR1 LGHDT and CDR2 YNNKEL (reference sequence). The CDR3 DNA reads as TGTGCCAGCAGTCATCGGACAGGGGGGAACACTGAAGCTTTCTTT. The encoded protein is CASSHRTGGNTEAFF.

The V call is TRBV7-8, the J call TRBJ2-7; TRBD1 is a possible D gene (5 bases). The CDR3 contains 15 residues. The germline CDR1 and CDR2 sequences are SGHVS and FQNEAQ. Trimming took off 2 bases at V and 2 bases at J, with 13 bases between the two ends. CDR3 loop: CASSLTGAITYEQYF. The CDR3 region has the DNA TGTGCCAGCAGCTTAACAGGTGCTATTACCTACGAGCAGTACTTC. Supplemented by reference TRBV7-8 and TRBJ2-7, the full variable domain reads GAGVSQSPRYKVAKRGQDVALRCDPISGHVSLFWYQQALGQGPEFLTYFQNEAQLDKSGLPSDRFFAERPEGSVSTLKIQRTQQEDSAVYLCASSLTGAITYEQYFGPGTRLTVT.

The rearrangement uses TRBV11-2 and TRBJ2-7, with D perhaps matching TRBD1 (6 bases). Germline lookup yields CDR1 SGHAT and CDR2 FQNNGV. The CDR3 covers 12 residues. The ends were cut back, 11 bases at V and 3 bases at J, with 14 bases in the middle. The CDR3 region is CACRDTYYEQYF. CDR3 in DNA: TGTGCCTGCCGGGACACCTACTACGAGCAGTACTTC.

This clonotype came up a few times. CDR3 DNA: TGTGCCAGCTCCCGTTTGAACACTGAAGCTTTCTTT. Translating it yields CASSRLNTEAFF. This chain connects TRBV7-9 to TRBJ1-1; D call uncertain. The germline V gene has CDR1 SEHNR and CDR2 FQNEAQ (reference sequence). CDR3 length: 12 residues. Trimming left V 8 bases short and J 0 bases short, with 7 bases between.

The chain links TRBV5-1 to TRBJ1-2, with D perhaps TRBD1 (6 bases). Trimming took off 0 bases at V and 8 bases at J, with 14 bases between the two ends. The CDR3 has 14 amino acids. Germline CDR1 and CDR2: SGHRS and YFSETQ. The CDR3 is CASSLAVQGDGYTF. The DNA for the CDR3 is TGCGCCAGCAGCTTGGCCGTACAGGGCGACGGCTACACCTTC.

This clonotype came up a few times. This chain links TRBV5-1 with TRBJ2-3, with D unclear. This CDR3 is 15 amino acids long. V lost 0 bases to trimming and J lost 2 bases, with 10 bases between them. Germline V CDR1 and CDR2: SGHRS, YFSETQ. The DNA for the CDR3 is TGCGCCAGCAGCTTGGACCGGGCCCTCACAGATACGCAGTATTTT. Its protein is CASSLDRALTDTQYF.

The CDR3 DNA is TGTGCCAGCAGCCTGTCTAGGGGACAGGTAAACTATGGCTACACCTTC. Translated, it gives CASSLSRGQVNYGYTF. The chain couples TRBV7-8 to TRBJ1-2; 8 bases fit TRBD1. V dropped 5 bases and J dropped 2; count of bases not matched to a gene: 10. CDR3 length: 16 amino acids. Germline CDR1 SGHVS, CDR2 FQNEAQ.

The chain employs TRBV7-6 and TRBJ2-1; 8 bases are shared with TRBD1. The ends lost 4 bases at V and 2 bases at J; junction bases unmatched: 7. Germline CDR1 SGHVS, CDR2 FNYEAQ. CDR3 length equals 16 residues. This CDR3 reads CASSSGQGPPYNEQFF. For the CDR3, the DNA is TGTGCCAGCAGCTCAGGACAGGGCCCACCCTACAATGAGCAGTTCTTC.

The V and J genes are TRBV7-2 and TRBJ1-5; perhaps TRBD1 as D (5 bases). Germline assignment: CDR1 SGHTA and CDR2 FQGNSA. There are 16 residues in the CDR3. Trimming removed 4 bases from V and 1 base from J, with 14 bases in between. The CDR3 is CASSSPGGASNQPQHF. Written as DNA, the CDR3 is TGTGCCAGCAGCTCCCCGGGAGGGGCCAGCAATCAGCCCCAGCATTTT. Using reference TRBV7-2 and TRBJ1-5 for the parts outside the CDR3, the full variable domain is GAGVSQSPSNKVTEKGKDVELRCDPISGHTALYWYRQSLGQGLEFLIYFQGNSAPDKSGLPSDRFSAERTGGSVSTLTIQRTQQEDSAVYLCASSSPGGASNQPQHFGDGTRLSIL.

The chain recombines TRBV27 with TRBJ1-1, with 10 nucleotides matching TRBD1. V was pared by 6 bases and J by 0 bases, with 4 bases of the junction left unmatched. Germline V lookup: CDR1 MNHEY, CDR2 SMNVEV (reference sequence). There are 15 residues in the CDR3. The CDR3 nucleotides read TGTGCCAGCAGCCGGGACAGGGGAATGAACACTGAAGCTTTCTTT. Translation: CASSRDRGMNTEAFF.

The chain uses TRBV12-3 or TRBV12-4 and TRBJ2-3; no reliable D call. V lost 7 bases to trimming and J lost 6 bases, with 17 bases between them. The CDR3 is 14 amino acids. Here the CDR3 reads CASTVRSPSDTQYF. The CDR3 nucleotides read TGTGCCAGCACCGTCCGCAGTCCGTCCGATACGCAGTATTTT.

The table lists this clonotype with a count of one. The chain carries TRBV5-1 and TRBJ1-5; D may be TRBD1 (5 bases). The CDR3 has 13 amino acids. Per the germline V gene, CDR1 is SGHRS and CDR2 is YFSETQ. Trimming pared 0 bases from V and 9 bases from J, leaving 10 bases between. The CDR3 loop reads CASSLDDSRPQHF. CDR3 DNA: TGCGCCAGCAGCTTGGACGACAGCCGGCCCCAGCATTTT.

In this sample, this clonotype turned up many times. This CDR3 reads CASSPLAGGPHTQYF. CDR3 nucleotide sequence: TGTGCCAGCAGCCCCCTAGCGGGGGGCCCTCATACGCAGTATTTT. The chain joins TRBV7-2 to TRBJ2-3; 11 bases are a match to TRBD2. Germline V CDR1 and CDR2: SGHTA, FQGNSA. This CDR3 region has 15 residues. Trimming cost V 5 bases and J 7 bases; bases outside gene matches: 8.